These 3 T cell receptor beta chains were sequenced from one sample in a study of identical twins. In TCRdb, the 5' RACE reads were re-called with MiXCR into one record per CDR3 protein. Here the sample spans a few hundred thousand distinct CDR3 sequences, more than 9% being singletons. Sequenced material: memory T cells sorted from blood. These TCRs come from a man between 45 and 60 years old in good health.

CDR3 bases: TGTGCCACCAGTCCAGCGGGACTGGCCTACGAGCAGTACTTC. Its protein product is CATSPAGLAYEQYF. V usage is TRBV15 and J usage is TRBJ2-7; 7 bases are a match to TRBD2. The CDR3 has 14 amino acids. The J segment lost 2 bases and the V segment lost 6 bases, leaving 7 bases of the junction unmatched. The germline V gene encodes CDR1 LNHNV and CDR2 YYDKDF (reference sequence).

The chain uses TRBV7-8 and TRBJ2-5, with unresolved D. Trimming removed 0 bases at V and 3 bases at J, with 23 bases between. CDR1 is SGHVS and CDR2 is FQNEAQ in the germline V gene. This CDR3 has 19 residues. DNA for the CDR3: TGTGCCAGCAGCTTAGCTAGAGTCTCATTTGGTCGGCCAGAAGAGACCCAGTACTTC. As protein: CASSLARVSFGRPEETQYF.

With regard to this clonotype: This may come from a read error, since a much larger clone is one base off. This chain joins TRBV27 and TRBJ2-1; TRBD1 agrees at 8 bases. The V gene's germline CDR1 is MNHEY and CDR2 SMNVEV (reference sequence). This CDR3 comprises 15 residues. V was clipped by 5 bases and J by 3 bases; unmatched bases: 6. The CDR3 DNA follows: TGTGCCAGCAGTCCCAGGGGGCCCTTCTACAATGAGCAGTTCTTC. It translates to CASSPRGPFYNEQFF.